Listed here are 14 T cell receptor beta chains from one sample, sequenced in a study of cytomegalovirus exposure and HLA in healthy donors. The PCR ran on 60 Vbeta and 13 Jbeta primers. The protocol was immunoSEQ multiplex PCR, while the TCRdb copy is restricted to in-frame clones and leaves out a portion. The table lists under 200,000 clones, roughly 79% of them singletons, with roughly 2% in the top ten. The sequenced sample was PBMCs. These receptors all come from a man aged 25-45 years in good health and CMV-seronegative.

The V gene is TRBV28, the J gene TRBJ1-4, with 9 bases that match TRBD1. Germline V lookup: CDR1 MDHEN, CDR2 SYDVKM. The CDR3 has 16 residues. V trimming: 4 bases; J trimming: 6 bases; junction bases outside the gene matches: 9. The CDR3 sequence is CASSSIFGTGYEKLFF. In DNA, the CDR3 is TGTGCCAGCAGTTCGATATTCGGGACAGGGTATGAAAAACTGTTTTTT.

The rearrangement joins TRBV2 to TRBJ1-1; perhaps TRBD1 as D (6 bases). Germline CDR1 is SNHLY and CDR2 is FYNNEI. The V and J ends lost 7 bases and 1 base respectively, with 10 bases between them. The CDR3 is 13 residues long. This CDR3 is CASTGGGNTEAFF. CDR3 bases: TGTGCCAGCACGGGGGGCGGGAACACTGAAGCTTTCTTT. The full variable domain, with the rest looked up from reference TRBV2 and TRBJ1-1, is EPEVTQTPSHQVTQMGQEVILRCVPISNHLYFYWYRQILGQKVEFLVSFYNNEISEKSEIFDDQFSVERPDGSNFTLKIRSTKLEDSAMYFCASTGGGNTEAFFGQGTRLTVV.

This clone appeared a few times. Written as DNA, the CDR3 is TGTGCCAGCAGTTTCACAGGGCAGAATGAGCAGTTCTTC. Its translation is CASSFTGQNEQFF. This chain uses TRBV27 with TRBJ2-1; tentative D call: TRBD1 (6 bases). The CDR3 has 13 amino acids. Germline V lookup: CDR1 MNHEY, CDR2 SMNVEV (reference sequence). Trimming took off 3 bases at V and 7 bases at J, with 10 bases between the two ends.

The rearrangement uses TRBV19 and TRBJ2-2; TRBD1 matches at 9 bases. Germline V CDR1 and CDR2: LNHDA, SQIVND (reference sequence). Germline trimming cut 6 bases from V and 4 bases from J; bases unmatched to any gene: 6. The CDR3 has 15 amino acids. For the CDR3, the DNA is TGTGCCAGTAGACCCGGGACAGGGTTCACCGGGGAGCTGTTTTTT. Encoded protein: CASRPGTGFTGELFF.

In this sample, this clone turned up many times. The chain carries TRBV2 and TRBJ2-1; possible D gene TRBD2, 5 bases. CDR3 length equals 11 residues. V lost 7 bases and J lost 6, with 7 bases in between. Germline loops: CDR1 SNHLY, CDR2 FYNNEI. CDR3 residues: CASTGFNEQFF. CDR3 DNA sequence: TGTGCCAGCACGGGGTTCAATGAGCAGTTCTTC.

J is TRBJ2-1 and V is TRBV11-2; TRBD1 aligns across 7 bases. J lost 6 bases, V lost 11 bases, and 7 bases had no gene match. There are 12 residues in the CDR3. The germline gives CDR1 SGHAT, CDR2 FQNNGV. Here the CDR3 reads CAGRRGTNEQFF. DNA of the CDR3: TGTGCCGGCCGCAGGGGGACCAATGAGCAGTTCTTC.

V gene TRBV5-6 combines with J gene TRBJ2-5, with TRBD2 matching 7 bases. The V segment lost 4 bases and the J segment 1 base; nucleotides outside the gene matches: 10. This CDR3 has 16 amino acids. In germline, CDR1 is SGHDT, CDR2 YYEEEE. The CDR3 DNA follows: TGTGCCAGCAGCCATCCTAGGACTAGTCGCCAAGAGACCCAGTACTTC. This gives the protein CASSHPRTSRQETQYF. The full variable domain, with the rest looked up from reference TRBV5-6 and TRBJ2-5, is DAGVTQSPTHLIKTRGQQVTLRCSPKSGHDTVSWYQQALGQGPQFIFQYYEEEERQRGNFPDRFSGHQFPNYSSELNVNALLLGDSALYLCASSHPRTSRQETQYFGPGTRLLVL.

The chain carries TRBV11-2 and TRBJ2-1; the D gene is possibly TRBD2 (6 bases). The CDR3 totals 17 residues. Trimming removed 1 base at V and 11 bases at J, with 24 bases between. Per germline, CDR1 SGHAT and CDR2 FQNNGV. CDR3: CASSLAYGGRGAMKQFF. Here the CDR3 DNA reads TGTGCCAGCAGCTTAGCATATGGAGGGAGAGGGGCGATGAAGCAGTTCTTC.

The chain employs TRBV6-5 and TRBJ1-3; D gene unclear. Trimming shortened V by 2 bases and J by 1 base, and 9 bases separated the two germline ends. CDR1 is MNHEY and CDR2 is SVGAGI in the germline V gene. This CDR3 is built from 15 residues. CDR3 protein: CASSYGQESGNTIYF. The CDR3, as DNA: TGTGCCAGCAGTTACGGGCAGGAATCTGGAAACACCATATATTTT.

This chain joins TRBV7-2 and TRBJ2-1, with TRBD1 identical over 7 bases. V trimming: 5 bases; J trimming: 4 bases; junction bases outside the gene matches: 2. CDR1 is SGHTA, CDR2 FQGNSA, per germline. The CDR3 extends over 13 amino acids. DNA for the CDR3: TGTGCCAGCAGCCGGGACAGTTACAATGAGCAGTTCTTC. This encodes CASSRDSYNEQFF. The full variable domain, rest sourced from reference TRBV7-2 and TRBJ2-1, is GAGVSQSPSNKVTEKGKDVELRCDPISGHTALYWYRQSLGQGLEFLIYFQGNSAPDKSGLPSDRFSAERTGGSVSTLTIQRTQQEDSAVYLCASSRDSYNEQFFGPGTRLTVL.

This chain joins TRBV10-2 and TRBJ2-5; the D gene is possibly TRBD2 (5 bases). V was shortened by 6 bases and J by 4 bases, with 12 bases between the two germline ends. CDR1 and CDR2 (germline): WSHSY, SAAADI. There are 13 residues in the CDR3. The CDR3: CASSEGDPETQYF. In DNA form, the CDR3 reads TGCGCCAGCAGCGAGGGAGACCCAGAGACCCAGTACTTC.

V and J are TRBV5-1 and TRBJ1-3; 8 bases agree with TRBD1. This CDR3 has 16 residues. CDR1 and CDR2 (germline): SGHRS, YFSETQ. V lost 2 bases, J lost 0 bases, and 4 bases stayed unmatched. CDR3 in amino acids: CASSFTGGDSGNTIYF. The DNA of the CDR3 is TGCGCCAGCAGCTTCACAGGGGGTGACTCTGGAAACACCATATATTTT.

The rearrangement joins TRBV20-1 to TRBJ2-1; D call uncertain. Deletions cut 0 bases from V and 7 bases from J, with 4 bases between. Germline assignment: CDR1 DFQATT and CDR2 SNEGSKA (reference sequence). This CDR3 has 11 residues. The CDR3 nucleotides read TGCAGTGCTAGAGATAGAAATGAGCAGTTCTTC. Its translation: CSARDRNEQFF.

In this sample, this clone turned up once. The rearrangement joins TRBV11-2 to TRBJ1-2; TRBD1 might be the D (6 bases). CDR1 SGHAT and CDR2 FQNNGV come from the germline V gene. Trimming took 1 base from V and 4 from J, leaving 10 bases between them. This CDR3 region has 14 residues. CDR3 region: CASSLVGTIYGYTF. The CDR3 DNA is TGTGCCAGCAGCTTAGTAGGGACAATCTATGGCTACACCTTC.